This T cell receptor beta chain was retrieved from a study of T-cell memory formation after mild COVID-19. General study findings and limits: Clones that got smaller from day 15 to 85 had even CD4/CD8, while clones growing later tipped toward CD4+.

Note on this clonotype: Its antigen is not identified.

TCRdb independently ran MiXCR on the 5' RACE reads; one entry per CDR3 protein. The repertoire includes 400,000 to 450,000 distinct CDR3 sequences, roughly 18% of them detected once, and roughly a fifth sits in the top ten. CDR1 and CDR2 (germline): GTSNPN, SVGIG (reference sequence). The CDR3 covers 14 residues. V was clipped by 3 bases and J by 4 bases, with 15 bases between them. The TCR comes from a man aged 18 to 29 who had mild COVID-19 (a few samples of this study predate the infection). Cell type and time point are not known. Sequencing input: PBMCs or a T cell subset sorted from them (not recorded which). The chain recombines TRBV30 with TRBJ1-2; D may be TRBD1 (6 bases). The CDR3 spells CAWRGAPDGYGYTF. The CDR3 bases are TGTGCCTGGAGGGGGGCGCCAGACGGCTATGGCTACACCTTC.